Below, 18 T cell receptor beta chains from the same sample are listed, as sequenced in a study of T-cell reconstitution after alpha-beta-depleted transplantation in children. The TCRbeta library was prepared with unique molecular identifiers. TCRdb re-derived calls from the PCR reads in MiXCR, one entry per CDR3 protein. The sample lists about 610,000 distinct CDR3 sequences, over 9.5% occurring once. This material consisted of PBMCs from the stem cell graft donor, taken from the stem cell graft. The source of these receptors is a human donor who donated a stem cell graft to a child with acute myeloid leukemia.

This clonotype occurred many times. The chain joins TRBV6-2 or TRBV6-3 to TRBJ1-1; D perhaps matches TRBD1 (6 bases). V lost 2 bases, J lost 4 bases, and 11 bases lay in between. The CDR3 sequence is 14 residues long. Germline V gene lookup returns CDR1 MNHEY and CDR2 SVGEGT. CDR3 loop: CASSYQGWSTEAFF. The CDR3 DNA sequence: TGTGCCAGCAGTTACCAGGGGTGGAGCACTGAAGCTTTCTTT.

This clonotype was recorded a few times. The J gene is TRBJ1-3, the V gene TRBV6-1; D uncertain. The CDR3 sequence is 14 residues long. Germline CDR1 MNHNS, CDR2 SASEGT. The V and J ends lost 6 bases and 1 base respectively, with 10 bases between them. The CDR3 protein is CASSPSTSGNTIYF. For the CDR3, the DNA is TGTGCCAGCAGCCCTAGTACTTCTGGAAACACCATATATTTT.

This clonotype was observed many times. The chain employs TRBV7-2 and TRBJ2-7, with 8 bases matching TRBD2. The CDR3 length is 13 residues. V gave up 9 bases and J gave up 2 bases; unmatched junction bases: 6. Germline V lookup: CDR1 SGHTA, CDR2 FQGNSA. The CDR3 is CASGTRGTYEQYF. The CDR3 nucleotides read TGTGCCAGTGGGACTAGGGGTACCTACGAGCAGTACTTC.

This clonotype has ten or more counts. The chain links TRBV20-1 to TRBJ1-1; D is uncertain. The germline gives CDR1 DFQATT, CDR2 SNEGSKA (reference sequence). V dropped 0 bases and J dropped 3 bases, with 8 bases sitting between them. CDR3 length equals 13 residues. The CDR3 nucleotides read TGCAGTGCTAGAGATTTGAGGGACACTGAAGCTTTCTTT. Protein sequence: CSARDLRDTEAFF.

This clonotype turned up a few times. The chain links TRBV25-1 to TRBJ2-7; possible D gene TRBD2, 6 bases. Between the trimmed V and J ends, which lost 2 bases and 2 bases, there was a span of 13 bases. Germline-derived CDR1 and CDR2 are MGHDK and SYGVNS. The CDR3 covers 15 residues. The CDR3 here is CASSEIGDWTYEQYF. The CDR3 DNA is TGTGCCAGCAGTGAAATTGGGGACTGGACCTACGAGCAGTACTTC.

This chain joins TRBV20-1 and TRBJ2-7, with 8 positions matching TRBD2. V gave up 1 base and J gave up 2 bases; unmatched junction bases: 4. Germline CDR1 reads DFQATT; CDR2 reads SNEGSKA (reference sequence). This CDR3 has 14 amino acids. The CDR3 sequence is CSARGPGLAYEQYF. CDR3 nucleotide sequence: TGCAGTGCTAGAGGGCCGGGACTAGCCTACGAGCAGTACTTC.

This clonotype was seen more than once but under ten times. The chain is built from TRBV12-3 or TRBV12-4 and TRBJ1-5; no firm D call. The CDR3 has 11 residues. The V and J ends lost 2 bases and 5 bases respectively, with 1 base between them. The DNA for the CDR3 is TGTGCCAGCAGTTTACATCAGCCCCAGCATTTT. It specifies CASSLHQPQHF.

This clonotype occurred once. The rearrangement links TRBV11-2 to TRBJ1-1; possible D gene TRBD1, 5 bases. The CDR3 loop spans 15 amino acids. The germline V gene encodes CDR1 SGHAT and CDR2 FQNNGV. Between the trimmed V and J ends, which lost 5 bases and 5 bases, there was a span of 18 bases. CDR3 DNA sequence: TGTGCCAGCAGCGTACTCAGGCTAGGGGTGACTGAAGCTTTCTTT. It translates to CASSVLRLGVTEAFF.

V gene TRBV7-2 combines with J gene TRBJ1-2, with 9 bases matching TRBD1. In germline, CDR1 is SGHTA, CDR2 FQGNSA. V gave up 3 bases and J gave up 8 bases; unmatched junction bases: 10. The CDR3 consists of 15 residues. The CDR3 loop reads CASSLGGQGHLGYTF. Here the CDR3 DNA reads TGTGCCAGCAGCTTGGGGGGACAGGGCCATCTAGGCTACACCTTC.

This clonotype has a handful of counts. This chain uses TRBV24-1 with TRBJ2-2, with a tentative D call TRBD2 (6 bases). The V end lost 12 bases, the J end lost 1 base, and 14 bases lay between the germline ends. The CDR3 runs to 14 residues. CDR1 is KGHDR, CDR2 SFDVKD, per germline. This CDR3 is CASGGRLNTGELFF. For the CDR3, the DNA is TGTGCCTCTGGGGGGAGATTGAACACCGGGGAGCTGTTTTTT.

This CDR3 is CASSEMRGRAQPQHF. CDR3 in DNA: TGTGCCAGCAGTGAAATGAGGGGTAGGGCTCAGCCCCAGCATTTT. The chain has TRBV6-1 and TRBJ1-5; TRBD1 is a possible D gene (5 bases). The CDR3 has 15 residues. Trimming took 2 bases from V and 6 from J, leaving 14 bases between them. Germline loops: CDR1 MNHNS, CDR2 SASEGT.

This clonotype was detected a few times. The rearrangement uses TRBV20-1 and TRBJ1-3; D is uncertain. Per the germline V gene, CDR1 is DFQATT and CDR2 is SNEGSKA (reference sequence). The CDR3 loop spans 14 amino acids. The ends were cut back, 1 base at V and 7 bases at J, with 14 bases in the middle. The CDR3 sequence: CSARGERLGNTIYF. The CDR3 DNA is TGCAGTGCTAGAGGGGAACGTCTCGGGAACACCATATATTTT.

The gene calls are TRBV12-3 or TRBV12-4 and TRBJ2-1; D gene ambiguous. Trimming removed 6 bases at V and 9 bases at J, with 21 bases between. The length of the CDR3 is 15 residues. CDR3 amino acids: CASSSQAGSMGEQFF. For the CDR3, the DNA is TGTGCCAGCAGCTCCCAGGCAGGTTCAATGGGTGAGCAGTTCTTC.

This clonotype was observed a handful of times. One end of the junction does not line up with germline, which may come from a read error. The chain recombines TRBV27 with TRBJ2-1; 9 bases are a match to TRBD2. CDR1 and CDR2 (germline): MNHEY, SMNVEV (reference sequence). The CDR3 loop spans 13 amino acids. The CDR3 region is CASSLSVSGSIGF. CDR3 bases: TGTGCCAGCAGTTTATCCGTTAGCGGGAGTATCGGCTTC.

The genes are TRBV29-1 and TRBJ2-1; 9 bases fit TRBD1. The germline V gene encodes CDR1 SQVTM and CDR2 ANQGSEA. The V and J ends lost 3 bases and 5 bases, in that order; junction bases with no gene match: 5. The CDR3 runs 14 residues. The CDR3 nucleotides are TGCAGCGTTGATGGGGACAGGGAGGACAATGAGCAGTTCTTC. This encodes CSVDGDREDNEQFF.

The chain has TRBV7-8 and TRBJ2-5; no clear D gene. V lost 5 bases and J 3 bases, leaving 16 bases between the germline ends. CDR3 size: 15 residues. The germline CDR1 and CDR2 sequences are SGHVS and FQNEAQ. The CDR3 is CASSLRSSREETQYF. For the CDR3, the DNA is TGTGCCAGCAGCCTCCGCTCTTCCCGGGAAGAGACCCAGTACTTC.

This chain connects TRBV20-1 to TRBJ1-1; D gene uncertain. Per the germline V gene, CDR1 is DFQATT and CDR2 is SNEGSKA (reference sequence). V was cut by 0 bases and J by 4 bases, with 15 bases left in between. This CDR3 has 15 amino acids. In nucleotides, the CDR3 is TGCAGTGCTAGAGATTTAGGCAGGCCGGGCACTGAAGCTTTCTTT. This translates into CSARDLGRPGTEAFF.

This clonotype was seen at least ten times. This chain uses TRBV29-1 with TRBJ2-5, with TRBD1 identical over 7 bases. J gave up 0 bases and V 6 bases, and 4 bases lay outside the gene matches. Germline V gives CDR1 SQVTM, CDR2 ANQGSEA. The CDR3 contains 13 residues. The CDR3 spells CSVGQSYQETQYF. CDR3 nucleotide sequence: TGCAGCGTGGGACAGTCCTACCAAGAGACCCAGTACTTC.